Listed below are T cell receptor beta chains from one sample, sequenced in a study of T cell responses to AZD1222 COVID-19 vaccine. Profiling relied on immunoSEQ multiplex PCR, and the TCRdb table lists in-frame clones only, not all of them. Counted here are some 150,000 clones, roughly 87% occurring once; the ten biggest clones make up approximately 5.1%. The sample consisted of peripheral blood, taken 28 days after the second dose of the MenACWY control vaccine. The source is an adult who received the MenACWY meningococcal vaccine as a control. The CDR3 runs from the conserved cysteine through the conserved F or W. The D gene is left open where the match is weak. Clone size is given for some rows only: seen once, a few or many times, or a class if the clone is expanded.

v_gene: TRBV5-1; abundance: .; j_gene: TRBJ2-2; d_gene: .; CDR3nt: TGCGCCAGCAGCTTGCAGGATCCTAACACCGGGGAGCTGTTTTTT; CDR3aa: CASSLQDPNTGELFF
v_gene: TRBV5-1; abundance: .; j_gene: TRBJ1-1; d_gene: .; CDR3nt: TGCGCCAGCAGCTTCGGAGACACTGAAGCTTTCTTT; CDR3aa: CASSFGDTEAFF
v_gene: TRBV5-6; abundance: .; j_gene: TRBJ2-6; d_gene: .; CDR3nt: TGTGCCAGCAGCTTGTCTGTGGCCTCTGGGGCCAACGTCCTGACTTTC; CDR3aa: CASSLSVASGANVLTF
v_gene: TRBV11-2; abundance: .; j_gene: TRBJ2-7; d_gene: .; CDR3nt: TGTGCCAGCAGCTCGTCGGGGTCGTGGGGCGAGCAGTACTTC; CDR3aa: CASSSSGSWGEQYF
v_gene: TRBV18; abundance: .; j_gene: TRBJ1-1; d_gene: TRBD1; CDR3nt: TGTGCCAGCTCACCACTCCGGGGACAGGGAAACACTGAAGCTTTCTTT; CDR3aa: CASSPLRGQGNTEAFF
v_gene: TRBV5-1; abundance: .; j_gene: TRBJ1-1; d_gene: TRBD1; CDR3nt: TGCGCCAGCAGCCCGGGACAGGGGCGAGAAGCTTTCTTT; CDR3aa: CASSPGQGREAFF
v_gene: TRBV7-9; abundance: once; j_gene: TRBJ2-1; d_gene: .; CDR3nt: TGTGCCAGCAGCTTACTTCCCCTTAGCGATCGCAATGAGCAGTTCTTC; CDR3aa: CASSLLPLSDRNEQFF
v_gene: TRBV28; abundance: .; j_gene: TRBJ1-1; d_gene: TRBD1; CDR3nt: TGTGCCAGCAGATTTACCGGGACAGGAATGAAGAACACTGAAGCTTTCTTT; CDR3aa: CASRFTGTGMKNTEAFF
v_gene: TRBV18; abundance: .; j_gene: TRBJ2-5; d_gene: TRBD1; CDR3nt: TGTGCCAGCTCACCACTGACAGGGCAGCAAGAGACCCAGTACTTC; CDR3aa: CASSPLTGQQETQYF
v_gene: TRBV28; abundance: .; j_gene: TRBJ2-7; d_gene: TRBD1; CDR3nt: TGTGCCAGCAGACCCAGGGGGACAGGGACCTACGAGCAGTACTTC; CDR3aa: CASRPRGTGTYEQYF
v_gene: TRBV15; abundance: .; j_gene: TRBJ2-1; d_gene: .; CDR3nt: TGTGCCACCAGCAGAGTGGTGTTCGGAGATGGGAATGAGCAGTTCTTC; CDR3aa: CATSRVVFGDGNEQFF
v_gene: TRBV24-1; abundance: .; j_gene: TRBJ2-2; d_gene: TRBD1; CDR3nt: TGTGCCACCAGTGATCCCGGACAGGGTCACACCGGGGAGCTGTTTTTT; CDR3aa: CATSDPGQGHTGELFF
v_gene: TRBV5-1; abundance: .; j_gene: TRBJ2-1; d_gene: .; CDR3nt: TGCGCCAGCAGTCCGGGCAGGTCCCACAATGAGCAGTTCTTC; CDR3aa: CASSPGRSHNEQFF
v_gene: TRBV12-3/TRBV12-4; abundance: .; j_gene: TRBJ1-1; d_gene: .; CDR3nt: TGTGCCAGCAGTCGGACGGTGAACACTGAAGCTTTCTTT; CDR3aa: CASSRTVNTEAFF
v_gene: TRBV13; abundance: .; j_gene: TRBJ2-3; d_gene: .; CDR3nt: TGTGCCAGCAGCCCACCTTCCACAGATACGCAGTATTTT; CDR3aa: CASSPPSTDTQYF